The rows below give T cell receptor beta chains drawn from one sample of a study of blood T cells in healthy people across ages. TCRdb passed the 5' RACE reads through MiXCR, listing each CDR3 protein once. This table holds about 2 million distinct CDR3 sequences, approximately 50% found once. The sample taken for sequencing was blood. The origin of the receptors is a woman aged 40 to 55 in good health. CDR3s include the opening cysteine and the closing phenylalanine or tryptophan. The D gene is left open where the match is weak. The size entry is marked missing in some rows and otherwise reads once, few, many or a size class.

TRBJ2-7 | TRBV20-1 | NA | TRBD2 | CSASSGGYEQYF | TGCAGTGCTAGTAGCGGGGGCTACGAGCAGTACTTC
TRBJ2-1 | TRBV5-5 | NA | NA | CASSVDLLNEQFF | TGTGCCAGCAGCGTGGATCTCCTCAATGAGCAGTTCTTC
TRBJ2-7 | TRBV20-1 | NA | NA | CSPQRDNTYEQYF | TGCAGTCCCCAACGGGACAACACCTACGAGCAGTACTTC
TRBJ2-3 | TRBV7-2 | NA | TRBD2 | CASSLAPTSGGAIDTQYF | TGTGCCAGCAGCTTAGCCCCTACAAGCGGGGGGGCCATAGATACGCAGTATTTT
TRBJ1-6 | TRBV7-9 | NA | NA | CASSLAIRGSPLHF | TGTGCCAGCAGCTTAGCCATTAGAGGTTCACCCCTCCACTTT
TRBJ2-7 | TRBV6-5 | NA | TRBD2 | CASSYGGTSGEQYF | TGTGCCAGCAGTTACGGGGGGACTAGCGGCGAGCAGTACTTC
TRBJ1-1 | TRBV28 | NA | TRBD1 | CASEEGGAWTEAFF | TGTGCCAGTGAGGAAGGGGGCGCGTGGACTGAAGCTTTCTTT
TRBJ1-1 | TRBV7-9 | NA | TRBD1 | CASSPDRGRGAEAFF | TGTGCCAGCAGCCCGGACAGGGGGCGTGGGGCTGAAGCTTTCTTT
TRBJ1-2 | TRBV4-3 | NA | NA | CASSQDLDGRYGYTF | TGCGCCAGCAGCCAAGATCTTGACGGGAGATATGGCTACACCTTC
TRBJ2-7 | TRBV20-1 | NA | NA | CSAPPAGRFSEQYF | TGCAGTGCCCCGCCGGCGGGGAGGTTCTCCGAGCAGTACTTC
TRBJ2-5 | TRBV6-5 | NA | NA | CASSYSFGTVQETQYF | TGTGCCAGCAGTTACTCCTTTGGAACCGTCCAAGAGACCCAGTACTTC
TRBJ1-6 | TRBV14 | NA | NA | CASSQASEPLHF | TGTGCCAGCAGCCAAGCCTCGGAACCCCTCCACTTT
TRBJ2-1 | TRBV9 | NA | TRBD1 | CASSGGQGSSYNEQFF | TGTGCCAGCAGCGGGGGACAGGGAAGCTCCTACAATGAGCAGTTCTTC
TRBJ2-3 | TRBV7-2 | NA | NA | CASSPSRAASTDTQYF | TGTGCCAGCAGCCCGTCTCGGGCAGCCAGCACAGATACGCAGTATTTT
TRBJ1-2 | TRBV7-2 | NA | NA | CASSPATAGTTANYGYTF | TGTGCCAGCAGCCCTGCCACGGCCGGGACAACTGCTAACTATGGCTACACCTTC
TRBJ2-1 | TRBV7-8 | NA | TRBD1 | CASSTTGTGGNEQFF | TGTGCCAGCAGCACGACCGGGACAGGGGGTAATGAGCAGTTCTTC
TRBJ2-7 | TRBV20-1 | few | NA | CSARDGGRAPDYEQYF | TGCAGTGCTAGAGATGGAGGCAGGGCCCCCGACTACGAGCAGTACTTC
TRBJ2-7 | TRBV4-3 | few | TRBD2 | CASSAGRGSLEQYF | TGCGCCAGCAGCGCCGGGAGGGGATCCCTCGAGCAGTACTTC
TRBJ2-1 | TRBV2 | many | NA | CASTGNEQFF | TGTGCCAGCACTGGCAATGAGCAGTTCTTC
TRBJ1-4 | TRBV5-1 | NA | NA | CASSLSPIRTTGFNEKLFF | TGCGCCAGCAGCCTGTCCCCGATCCGGACGACTGGTTTTAATGAAAAACTGTTTTTT
TRBJ1-2 | TRBV20-1 | NA | NA | CSAIPQGWDGYTF | TGCAGTGCTATCCCGCAGGGGTGGGATGGCTACACCTTC
TRBJ2-2 | TRBV7-8 | few | NA | CASSLGRADTGELFF | TGTGCCAGCAGCTTGGGACGGGCCGACACCGGGGAGCTGTTTTTT
TRBJ2-3 | TRBV10-1 | NA | NA | CASSETGLGTDTQYF | TGCGCCAGCAGTGAGACCGGACTGGGCACAGATACGCAGTATTTT
TRBJ2-6 | TRBV6-2/TRBV6-3 | NA | TRBD1 | CASQDRLSVLTF | TGTGCCAGCCAGGACAGGTTGTCCGTCCTGACTTTC
TRBJ1-2 | TRBV12-3/TRBV12-4 | few | NA | CASTHNGYGYTF | TGTGCCAGCACCCATAACGGGTATGGCTACACCTTC
TRBJ1-1 | TRBV3-1 | NA | NA | CASSREGRLSEAFF | TGTGCCAGCAGCCGAGAGGGACGGCTCTCTGAAGCTTTCTTT
TRBJ1-2 | TRBV20-1 | NA | NA | CSAKINSKGYTF | TGCAGTGCAAAAATTAACAGTAAAGGCTACACCTTC
TRBJ2-1 | TRBV20-1 | few | NA | CSAVRDSYNEQFF | TGCAGTGCTGTTCGAGACAGCTACAATGAGCAGTTCTTC
TRBJ2-5 | TRBV4-3 | NA | NA | CASSPMKETQYF | TGCGCCAGCAGCCCCATGAAAGAGACCCAGTACTTC
TRBJ2-7 | TRBV15 | NA | NA | CATSRDLGYEQYF | TGTGCCACCAGCAGAGATCTGGGTTACGAGCAGTACTTC
TRBJ1-4 | TRBV6-5 | few | NA | CASSSPRGGPATNEKLFF | TGTGCCAGCAGTTCCCCCCGGGGGGGGCCGGCAACTAATGAAAAACTGTTTTTT